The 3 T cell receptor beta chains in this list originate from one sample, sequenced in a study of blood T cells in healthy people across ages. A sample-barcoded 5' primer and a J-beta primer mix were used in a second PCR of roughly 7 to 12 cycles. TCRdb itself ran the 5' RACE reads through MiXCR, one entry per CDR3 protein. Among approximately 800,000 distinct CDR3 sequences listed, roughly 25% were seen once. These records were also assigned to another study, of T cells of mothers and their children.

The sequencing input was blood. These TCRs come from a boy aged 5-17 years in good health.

CDR3 region: CASSFTGLGNTIYF. The DNA of the CDR3 is TGTGCCAGCAGCTTTACAGGGTTAGGAAACACCATATATTTT. This chain joins TRBV7-2 and TRBJ1-3, with a tentative D call TRBD1 (6 bases). The CDR3 is 14 amino acids. Looked up from germline, CDR1 is SGHTA and CDR2 is FQGNSA. V gave up 3 bases and J gave up 4 bases, with 10 bases separating them.

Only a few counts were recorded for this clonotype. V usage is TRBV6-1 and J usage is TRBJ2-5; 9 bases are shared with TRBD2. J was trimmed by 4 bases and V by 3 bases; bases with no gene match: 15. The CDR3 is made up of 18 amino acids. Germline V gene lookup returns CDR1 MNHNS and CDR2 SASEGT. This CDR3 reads CASSEEASGGGAVETQYF. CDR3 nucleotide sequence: TGTGCCAGCAGTGAGGAGGCCTCTGGCGGGGGGGCGGTAGAGACCCAGTACTTC.

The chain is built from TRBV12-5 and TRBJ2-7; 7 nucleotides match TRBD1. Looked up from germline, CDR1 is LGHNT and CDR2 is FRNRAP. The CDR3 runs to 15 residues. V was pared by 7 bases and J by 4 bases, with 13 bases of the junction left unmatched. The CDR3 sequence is CASALGTEIPYEQYF. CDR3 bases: TGTGCTAGTGCACTCGGGACAGAGATCCCATACGAGCAGTACTTC.